The entry that follows covers one T cell receptor (beta chain) sequence. Its specific antigen is unknown. Base-call qualities are not available, and no considerably larger clone is one nucleotide away. TCR beta CDR3 regions were amplified from RNA transcripts. For the first round of RT-PCR on the TCR CDR3, the HTBI primer set was used together with the Qiagen OneStep RT-PCR kit. Libraries were constructed in a second round of multiplex PCR, after which size selection and purification were performed. The libraries were sequenced on an Illumina HiSeq2000 using paired-end 100 bp reads. As for the original processing: SOAPnuke was used to process the raw data, throwing out any read that contained adapters or uncalled bases, had a mean Phred below 15, or lacked an exact constant-primer or identifier match. High-quality paired reads were merged using COPE v1.2.5, and each unique nucleotide sequence was defined as a clonotype. MiTCR v1.1 was used to align the clonotypes against IMGT TRBV, TRBD and TRBJ reference segments. The analysis was restricted to V-J combinations with a frequency above 0.0001, which together covered just over 99% of the repertoires. The TCS score was defined as F50 (clonal expansion) divided by E x V (chaos), with BLOSUM62-based TCRdist calculated between CDR3 peptides within each V-J. Welch's t-statistics and random forest reduced fewer than 600 V-J features to 13, which were used in a naive Bayes classifier (R e1071). The public reads were quality trimmed at Q25 with fastp and then assembled into clones with MiXCR by TCRdb, keeping productive beta chains. Identical CDR3 protein sequences are pooled into one entry, listed with their most common genes and DNA. Here the V and J calls rest on TCRdb's processing, not on the authors' analysis. The sample records a few hundred thousand distinct CDR3 sequences, roughly 19% of which are singletons. The top ten constitute roughly 40% of the sample.

V is trimmed back by 1 base and J by 4 bases, and the junction contains 5 bases that no gene match accounts for. CDR1 DFQATT and CDR2 SNEGSKA were looked up in the germline V gene (reference sequence). CDR3 length: 14 amino acids, cysteine to phenylalanine. Only CDR3 DNA remains: 42 bases, in frame from the first base. Ophthalmopathy patients had moderately to severely active disease, Clinical Activity Score of at least 3, NOSPECS grade of at least 4, and duration under 3 months. Any patient with an uncontrolled infection, another autoimmune disease, pregnancy or lactation was excluded. Clinical symptoms, serum thyroxine and TRAb, thyroid ultrasound, and orbital computed tomography formed the basis for the diagnoses. PBMCs were isolated from 7.5 to 10 ml of fresh peripheral blood by Ficoll-Paque density gradient centrifugation. Total RNA was extracted using Trizol reagent, and RNA quality was assessed on an Agilent 2100 Bioanalyzer.

This sample is drawn from a study of T cells in Graves' hyperthyroidism and ophthalmopathy (dated by TCRdb to about 2019). Regarding the study in general: Peripheral blood samples were taken at the time of initial diagnosis, prior to any treatment. An independent validation cohort of around 19 hyperthyroidism patients and approximately 15 patients who later progressed to ophthalmopathy tested prospective prediction of ophthalmopathy. The approximately 98 discovery patients were randomly divided into training and test sets at a 7:3 ratio. To identify TCR V-J signatures that set the groups apart, the researchers used a discovery cohort of 100 or so patients, made up of roughly 40 with Graves' ophthalmopathy and around 58 with stable Graves' hyperthyroidism. Following sampling, methimazole starting at 30 mg daily was given to hyperthyroidism patients, and high-dose intravenous methylprednisolone was given to ophthalmopathy patients. In addition, the study compared T-cell repertoires in thyroid tissue and in blood from about 6 Graves' hyperthyroidism patients. The paper describes TCR Vbeta CDR3 sequencing of roughly 130 peripheral blood samples, made up of fewer than 50 ophthalmopathy patients, around 78 hyperthyroidism patients and roughly 17 progressor patients.

What the authors observed across the whole study: In validation, progression to ophthalmopathy was predicted by the model with approximately 67% sensitivity and nearly 75% specificity, a median of about 6.4 months before onset. No statistical method was used to set the sample size in advance, and investigators knew the group allocation. Ophthalmopathy was separated from stable hyperthyroidism by a 13 V-J signature model, with about 88% sensitivity and about 81% specificity obtained in cross-validation and 80%/75% obtained in testing. Most expanded thyroid clonotypes (frequency above 0.001) were also detected in blood, a finding suggesting that blood repertoires may reflect thyroid immune responses.

This receptor chain uses TRBV20-1 and TRBJ2-7; 9 bases in the junction line up with TRBD1. The sequence was collected from a man aged 50 to 59 with Graves' ophthalmopathy. The sample comprised blood. The CDR3: CSARGRDRVYEQYF. The nucleotides read TGCAGTGCTAGAGGGCGGGACAGGGTTTACGAGCAGTACTTC.